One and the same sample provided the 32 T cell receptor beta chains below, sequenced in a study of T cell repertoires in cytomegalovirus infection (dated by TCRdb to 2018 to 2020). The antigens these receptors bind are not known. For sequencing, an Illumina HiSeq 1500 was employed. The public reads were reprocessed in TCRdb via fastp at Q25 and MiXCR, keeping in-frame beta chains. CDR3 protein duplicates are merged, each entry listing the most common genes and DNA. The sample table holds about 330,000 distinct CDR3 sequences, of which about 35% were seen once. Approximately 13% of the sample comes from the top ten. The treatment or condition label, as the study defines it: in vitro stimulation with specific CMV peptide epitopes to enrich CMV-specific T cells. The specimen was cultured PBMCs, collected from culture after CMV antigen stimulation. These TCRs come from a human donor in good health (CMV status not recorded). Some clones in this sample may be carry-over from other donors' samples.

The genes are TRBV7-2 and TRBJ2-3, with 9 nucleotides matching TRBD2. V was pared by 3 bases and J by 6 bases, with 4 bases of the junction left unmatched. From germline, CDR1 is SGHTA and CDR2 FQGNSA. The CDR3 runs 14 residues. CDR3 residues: CASSFSGSRDTQYF. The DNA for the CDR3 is TGTGCCAGCAGCTTTAGCGGGAGCAGGGATACGCAGTATTTT.

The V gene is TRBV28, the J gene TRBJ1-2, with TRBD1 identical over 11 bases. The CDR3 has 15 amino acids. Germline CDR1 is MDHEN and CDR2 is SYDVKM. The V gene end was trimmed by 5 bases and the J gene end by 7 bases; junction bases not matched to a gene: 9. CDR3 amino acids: CASSPRDRGFSGYTF. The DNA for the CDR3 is TGTGCCAGCAGTCCCCGGGACAGGGGGTTCTCTGGCTACACCTTC.

CDR3 sequence: CSACVLVGPNEQFF. CDR3 nucleotides: TGCAGTGCCTGTGTACTAGTCGGGCCCAATGAGCAGTTCTTC. The chain combines TRBV20-1 with TRBJ2-1; possibly TRBD2 for D (5 bases). CDR3 size: 14 residues. Per germline, CDR1 DFQATT and CDR2 SNEGSKA (reference sequence). V was clipped by 6 bases and J by 6 bases, with 18 bases between them.

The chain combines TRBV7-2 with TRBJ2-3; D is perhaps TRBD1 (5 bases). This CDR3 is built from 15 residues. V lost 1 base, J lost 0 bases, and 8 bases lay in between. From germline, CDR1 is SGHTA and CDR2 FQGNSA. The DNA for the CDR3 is TGTGCCAGCAGCTTAGACAGGATTAGCACAGATACGCAGTATTTT. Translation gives CASSLDRISTDTQYF.

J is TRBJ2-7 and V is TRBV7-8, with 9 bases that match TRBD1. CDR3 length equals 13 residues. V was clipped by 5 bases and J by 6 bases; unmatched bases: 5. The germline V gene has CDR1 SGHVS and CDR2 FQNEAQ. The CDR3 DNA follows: TGTGCCAGCAGCCCGACAGGGGGAGGCGAGCAGTACGTC. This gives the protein CASSPTGGGEQYV.

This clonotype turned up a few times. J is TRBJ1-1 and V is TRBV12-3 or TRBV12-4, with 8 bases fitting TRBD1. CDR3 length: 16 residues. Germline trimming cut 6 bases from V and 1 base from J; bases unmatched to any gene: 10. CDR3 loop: CASRPTRDRTNTEAFF. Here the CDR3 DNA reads TGTGCCAGCAGACCTACCAGGGACAGGACGAACACTGAAGCTTTCTTT.

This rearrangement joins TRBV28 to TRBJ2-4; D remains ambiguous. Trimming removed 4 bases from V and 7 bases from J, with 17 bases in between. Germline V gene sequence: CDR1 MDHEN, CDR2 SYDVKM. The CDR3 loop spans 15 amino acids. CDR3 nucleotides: TGTGCCAGCAGTTGGCAGACCCCCGTGGGGAACATTCAGTACTTC. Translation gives CASSWQTPVGNIQYF.

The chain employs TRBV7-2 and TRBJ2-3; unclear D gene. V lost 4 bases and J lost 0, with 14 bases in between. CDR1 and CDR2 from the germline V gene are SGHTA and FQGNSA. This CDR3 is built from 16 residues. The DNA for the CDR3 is TGTGCCAGCAGCTCCTTATCCATGTCTAGCACAGATACGCAGTATTTT. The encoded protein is CASSSLSMSSTDTQYF.

CDR3 loop: CASHPGLAGVSDTQYF. DNA for the CDR3: TGCGCCAGTCATCCGGGACTAGCGGGAGTATCAGATACGCAGTATTTT. The chain has TRBV5-1 and TRBJ2-3, with 14 bases aligning to TRBD2. V was pared by 8 bases and J by 4 bases, with 9 bases of the junction left unmatched. Germline CDR1 reads SGHRS; CDR2 reads YFSETQ. This CDR3 has 16 amino acids.

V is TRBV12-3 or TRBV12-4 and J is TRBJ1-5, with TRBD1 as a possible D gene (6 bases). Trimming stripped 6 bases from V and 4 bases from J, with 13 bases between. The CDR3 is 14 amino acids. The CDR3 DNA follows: TGTGCCAGCAGAGTACAGGGAGGGAATCAGCCCCAGCATTTT. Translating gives CASRVQGGNQPQHF.

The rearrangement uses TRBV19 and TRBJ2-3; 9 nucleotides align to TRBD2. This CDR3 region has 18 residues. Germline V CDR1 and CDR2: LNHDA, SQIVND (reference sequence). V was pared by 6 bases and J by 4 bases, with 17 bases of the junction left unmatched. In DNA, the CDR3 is TGTGCCAGTAGCCCTGGGGCGCGGGAGGGCCGCAGGCCAGATACGCAGTATTTT. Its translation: CASSPGAREGRRPDTQYF.

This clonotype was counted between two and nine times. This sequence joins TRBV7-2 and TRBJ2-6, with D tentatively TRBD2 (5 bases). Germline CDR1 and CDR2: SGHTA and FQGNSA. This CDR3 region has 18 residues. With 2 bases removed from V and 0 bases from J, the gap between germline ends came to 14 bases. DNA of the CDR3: TGTGCCAGCAGCTTAAGGAGGCCTAGGGCCTCTGGGGCCAACGTCCTGACTTTC. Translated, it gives CASSLRRPRASGANVLTF. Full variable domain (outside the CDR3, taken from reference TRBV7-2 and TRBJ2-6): GAGVSQSPSNKVTEKGKDVELRCDPISGHTALYWYRQSLGQGLEFLIYFQGNSAPDKSGLPSDRFSAERTGGSVSTLTIQRTQQEDSAVYLCASSLRRPRASGANVLTFGAGSRLTVL.

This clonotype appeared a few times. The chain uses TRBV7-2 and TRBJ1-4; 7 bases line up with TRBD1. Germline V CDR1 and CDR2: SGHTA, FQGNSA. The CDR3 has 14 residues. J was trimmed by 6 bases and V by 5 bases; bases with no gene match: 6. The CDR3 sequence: CASSKDRWDEKLFF. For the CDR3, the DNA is TGTGCCAGCAGCAAGGACAGGTGGGATGAAAAACTGTTTTTT.

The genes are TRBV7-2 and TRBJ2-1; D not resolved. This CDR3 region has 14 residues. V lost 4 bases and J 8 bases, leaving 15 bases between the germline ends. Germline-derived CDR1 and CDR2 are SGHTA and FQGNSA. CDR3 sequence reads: CASSSRLGFHEQFF. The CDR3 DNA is TGTGCCAGCAGCTCCCGGTTAGGGTTCCATGAGCAGTTCTTC.

The CDR3 bases are TGTGCCAGCTATCCCAGGGCAGGTGGCACAGATACGCAGTATTTT. It yields the protein CASYPRAGGTDTQYF. The gene calls are TRBV12-3 or TRBV12-4 and TRBJ2-3, with a weak D call TRBD1 (5 bases). V was trimmed by 8 bases and J by 1 base, leaving 16 bases between them. The CDR3 consists of 15 residues.

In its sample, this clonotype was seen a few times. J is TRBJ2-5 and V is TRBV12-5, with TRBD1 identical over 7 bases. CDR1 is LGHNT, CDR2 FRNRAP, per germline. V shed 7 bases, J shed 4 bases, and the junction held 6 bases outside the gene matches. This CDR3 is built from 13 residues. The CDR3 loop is CASATPGGETQYF. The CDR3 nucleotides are TGTGCTAGTGCCACTCCAGGGGGAGAGACCCAGTACTTC. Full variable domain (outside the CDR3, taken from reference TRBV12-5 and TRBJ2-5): DARVTQTPRHKVTEMGQEVTMRCQPILGHNTVFWYRQTMMQGLELLAYFRNRAPLDDSGMPKDRFSAEMPDATLATLKIQPSEPRDSAVYFCASATPGGETQYFGPGTRLLVL.

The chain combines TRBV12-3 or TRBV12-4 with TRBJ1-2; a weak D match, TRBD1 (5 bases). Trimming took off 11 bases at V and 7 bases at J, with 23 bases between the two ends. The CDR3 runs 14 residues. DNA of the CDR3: TGTGCCGTCCGGGGGGGACTCCCTAAAGGTGGCTACACCTTC. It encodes CAVRGGLPKGGYTF.

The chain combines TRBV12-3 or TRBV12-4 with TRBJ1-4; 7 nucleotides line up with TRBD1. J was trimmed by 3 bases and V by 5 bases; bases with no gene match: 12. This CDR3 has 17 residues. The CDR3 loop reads CASSHLGGLMANEKLFF. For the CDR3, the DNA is TGTGCCAGCAGTCACCTAGGGGGCCTCATGGCTAATGAAAAACTGTTTTTT.

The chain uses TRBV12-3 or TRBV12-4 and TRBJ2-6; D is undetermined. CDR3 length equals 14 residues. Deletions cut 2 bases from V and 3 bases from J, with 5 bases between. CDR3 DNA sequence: TGTGCCAGCAGTTTATTGGTTGGGGCCAACGTCCTGACTTTC. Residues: CASSLLVGANVLTF.

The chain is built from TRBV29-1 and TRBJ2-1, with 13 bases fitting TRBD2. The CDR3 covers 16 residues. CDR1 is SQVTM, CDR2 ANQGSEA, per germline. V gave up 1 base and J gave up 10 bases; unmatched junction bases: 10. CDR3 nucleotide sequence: TGCAGCGTTGAAGGCCTAGGACTAGCGGGAGCAGGGGAGCAGTTCTTC. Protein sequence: CSVEGLGLAGAGEQFF.

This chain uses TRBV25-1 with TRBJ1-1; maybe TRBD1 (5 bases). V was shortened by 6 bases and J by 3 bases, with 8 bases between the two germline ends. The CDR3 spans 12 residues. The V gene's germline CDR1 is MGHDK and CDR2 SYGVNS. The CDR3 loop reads CASRRGYTEAFF. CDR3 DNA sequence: TGTGCCAGCAGACGGGGGTACACTGAAGCTTTCTTT.

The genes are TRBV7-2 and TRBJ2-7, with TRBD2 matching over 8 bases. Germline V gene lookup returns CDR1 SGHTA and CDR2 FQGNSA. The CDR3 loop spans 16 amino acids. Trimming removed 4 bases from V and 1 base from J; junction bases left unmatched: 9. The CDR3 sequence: CASSSRGGYGSYEQYF. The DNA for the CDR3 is TGTGCCAGCAGCTCCCGGGGGGGATACGGGTCCTACGAGCAGTACTTC.

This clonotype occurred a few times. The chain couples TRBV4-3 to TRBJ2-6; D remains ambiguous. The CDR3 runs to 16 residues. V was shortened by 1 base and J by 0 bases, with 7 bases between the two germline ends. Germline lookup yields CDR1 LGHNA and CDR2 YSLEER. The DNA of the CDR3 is TGCGCCAGCAGCCAAGCCAGAATCTCTGGGGCCAACGTCCTGACTTTC. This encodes CASSQARISGANVLTF.

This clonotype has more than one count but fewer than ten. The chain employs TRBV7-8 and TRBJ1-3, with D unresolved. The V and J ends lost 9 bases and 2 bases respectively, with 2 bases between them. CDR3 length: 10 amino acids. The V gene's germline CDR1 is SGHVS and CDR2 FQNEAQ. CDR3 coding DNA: TGTGCCAGTGCTGGAAACACCATATATTTT. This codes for CASAGNTIYF.

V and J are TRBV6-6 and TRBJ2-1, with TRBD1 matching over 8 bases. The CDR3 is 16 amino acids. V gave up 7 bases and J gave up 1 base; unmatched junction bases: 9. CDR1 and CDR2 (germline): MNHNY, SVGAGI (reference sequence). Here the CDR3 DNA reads TGTGCCAGCAACCCCTCACAGGGGGGATCCTACAATGAGCAGTTCTTC. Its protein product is CASNPSQGGSYNEQFF.

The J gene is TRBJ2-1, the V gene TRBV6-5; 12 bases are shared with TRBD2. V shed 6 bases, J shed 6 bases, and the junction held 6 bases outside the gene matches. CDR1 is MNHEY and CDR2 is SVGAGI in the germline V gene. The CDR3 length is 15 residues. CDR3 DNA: TGTGCCAGCAGGAGCGGACTAGCGGGATTCAATGAGCAGTTCTTC. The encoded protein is CASRSGLAGFNEQFF.

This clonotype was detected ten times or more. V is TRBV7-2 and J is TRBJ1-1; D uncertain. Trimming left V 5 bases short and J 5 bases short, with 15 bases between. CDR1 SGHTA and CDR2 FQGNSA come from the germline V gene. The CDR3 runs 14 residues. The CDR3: CASSTRGGETEAFF. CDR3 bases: TGTGCCAGCAGCACCCGGGGTGGAGAGACTGAAGCTTTCTTT.

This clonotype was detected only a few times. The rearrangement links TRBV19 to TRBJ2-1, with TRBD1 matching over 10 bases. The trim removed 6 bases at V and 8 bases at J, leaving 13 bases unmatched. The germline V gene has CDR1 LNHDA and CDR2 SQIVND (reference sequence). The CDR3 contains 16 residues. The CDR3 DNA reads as TGTGCCAGTAGGGACCCGGGACAGGGGATTAACCATGAGCAGTTCTTC. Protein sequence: CASRDPGQGINHEQFF.

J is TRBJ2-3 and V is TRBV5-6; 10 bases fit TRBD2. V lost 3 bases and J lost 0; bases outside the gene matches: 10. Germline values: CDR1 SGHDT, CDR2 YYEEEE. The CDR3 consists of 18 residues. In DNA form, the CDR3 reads TGTGCCAGCAGCTGGATGACTAGCGGGCCGCCGAGCACAGATACGCAGTATTTT. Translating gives CASSWMTSGPPSTDTQYF.

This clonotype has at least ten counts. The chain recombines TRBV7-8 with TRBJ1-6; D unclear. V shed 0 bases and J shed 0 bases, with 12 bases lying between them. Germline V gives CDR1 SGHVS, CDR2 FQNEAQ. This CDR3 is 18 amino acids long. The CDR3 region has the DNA TGTGCCAGCAGCTTAGCCCGCCCGGGGAGCTCCTATAATTCACCCCTCCACTTT. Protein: CASSLARPGSSYNSPLHF.

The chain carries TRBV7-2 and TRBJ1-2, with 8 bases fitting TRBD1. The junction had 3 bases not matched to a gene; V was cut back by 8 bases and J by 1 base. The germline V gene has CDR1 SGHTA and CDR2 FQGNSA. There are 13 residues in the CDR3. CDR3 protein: CASRQGINYGYTF. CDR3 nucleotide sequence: TGTGCCAGCCGACAGGGGATTAACTATGGCTACACCTTC.

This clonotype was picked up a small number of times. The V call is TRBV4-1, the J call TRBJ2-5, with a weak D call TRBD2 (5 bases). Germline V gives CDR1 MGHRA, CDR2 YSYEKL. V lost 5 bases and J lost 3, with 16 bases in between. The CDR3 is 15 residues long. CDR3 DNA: TGCGCCAGCAGCGGACCCGGCGGGCGGAAAGAGACCCAGTACTTC. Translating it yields CASSGPGGRKETQYF.